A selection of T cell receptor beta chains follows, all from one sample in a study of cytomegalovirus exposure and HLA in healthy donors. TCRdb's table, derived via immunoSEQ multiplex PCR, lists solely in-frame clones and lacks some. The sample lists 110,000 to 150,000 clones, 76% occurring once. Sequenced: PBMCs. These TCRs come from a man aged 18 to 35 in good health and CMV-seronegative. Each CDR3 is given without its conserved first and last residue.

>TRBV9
ASSVTGTPRDTQY
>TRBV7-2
ASSPVDRRETQY
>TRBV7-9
SSSRTHHEQF
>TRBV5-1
ASSLTSGVSYNEQF
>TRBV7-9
ASSPDRSYEQY
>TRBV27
ASRTTGRYGYT
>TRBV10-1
ASSEGQTNTEAF
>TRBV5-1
ASSLGQGFSPLH
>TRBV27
ASSSGGSYEQY
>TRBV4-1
ASSPRNGDSYEQY
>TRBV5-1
ASSLGQVNTEAF
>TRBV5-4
ASSSWDPPSGASYEQY
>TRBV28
ASTRGSGYEQY
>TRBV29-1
SVRGTEAF
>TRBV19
ASSLRVAGQGEYNEQF
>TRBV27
ASGPGGPRPQH
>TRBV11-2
ASSPLAGGQDNEQF
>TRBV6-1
ASSEQYLASSTDTQY
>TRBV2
ASSGWTGQTEKLF
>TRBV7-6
ASSLDIQADTGELF
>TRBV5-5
ASSSLAGGREDEQF
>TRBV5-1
ASSLSAATNEKLF
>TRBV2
ASTTGTTNYGYT
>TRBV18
ASSLGTSEQY
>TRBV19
ASQRGGQSYNEQF
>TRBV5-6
ASSFAESYEQY
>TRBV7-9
ASSLESGGRGNQPQH
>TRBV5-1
ASSSDGQYNQPQH
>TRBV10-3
AIRGTAGNTIY
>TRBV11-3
ASSLASYTDTQY
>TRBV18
ASSPSRDSPKTQY
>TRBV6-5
ASRLAGASNEQF
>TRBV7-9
ASSLGVAADTQY
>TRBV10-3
AISEGDISAYGYT
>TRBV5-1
ASSLFGGTNQETQY
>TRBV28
ASSFGQPNTEAF
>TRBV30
AWSRGFQPQH
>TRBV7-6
ASSAVTGGGYEQY
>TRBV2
ASRLTGNPDEQY
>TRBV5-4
ASSPGQRGANEQF
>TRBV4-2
ASSQDLGQGQPQH
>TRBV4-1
ASSPDSNNEQF
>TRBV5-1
ASSYDRASRDEQF
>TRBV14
ASSFHRGLRETQY
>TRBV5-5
ASSLTGGKNIQY
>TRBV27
PEQRPGGSGATNEKLF
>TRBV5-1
ASRATSGDTQY
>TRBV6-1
ASSEASGASYEQY
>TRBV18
ASSPPLQGGAYNEQF
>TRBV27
ASTSTQGTGEGIYGYT
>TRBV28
ASSWQNYEQY
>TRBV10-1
ASSGGGYEQY
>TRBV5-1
ASSFFPGLAGGGDTDTQY
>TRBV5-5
ASSLDDSESGEQY
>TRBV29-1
SVVHPSSYEQY
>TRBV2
ASSPVSRDGYT
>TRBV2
ASSSDSHEQY
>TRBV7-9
ASGGGGKPSYEQY
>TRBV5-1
ASSLSGTSRYNEQF
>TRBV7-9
ASSLDGDTQY